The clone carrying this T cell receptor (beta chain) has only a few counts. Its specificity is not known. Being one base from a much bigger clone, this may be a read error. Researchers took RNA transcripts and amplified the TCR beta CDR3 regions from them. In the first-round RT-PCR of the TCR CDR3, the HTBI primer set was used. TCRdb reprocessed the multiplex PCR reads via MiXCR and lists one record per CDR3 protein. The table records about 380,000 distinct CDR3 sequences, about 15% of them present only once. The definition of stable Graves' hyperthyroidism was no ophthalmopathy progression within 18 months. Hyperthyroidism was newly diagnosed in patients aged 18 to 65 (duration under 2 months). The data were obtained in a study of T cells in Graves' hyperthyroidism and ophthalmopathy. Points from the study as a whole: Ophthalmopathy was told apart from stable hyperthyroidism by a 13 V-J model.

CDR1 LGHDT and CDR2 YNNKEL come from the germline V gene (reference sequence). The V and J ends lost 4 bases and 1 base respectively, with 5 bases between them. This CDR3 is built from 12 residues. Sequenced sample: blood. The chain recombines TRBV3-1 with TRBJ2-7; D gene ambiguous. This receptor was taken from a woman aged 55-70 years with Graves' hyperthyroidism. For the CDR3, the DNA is TGTGCCAGCAGCCCTCATTCCTACGAGCAGTACTTC. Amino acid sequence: CASSPHSYEQYF.